This TCR beta chain was recovered during a study of blood T cell repertoires in COVID-19. The overall study: Acute-phase and convalescent COVID-19 samples originated in the United States, Italy and Spain.

Original processing methods: Researchers report that nucleated cell counts were estimated from reference gene primer amplification. The table came from immunoSEQ multiplex PCR; TCRdb's copy has only in-frame clones and leaves some out. The DNA gave D and trimming, while V, J and clone size come from that table. The sample consists of some 390,000 clones, roughly 86% of them appearing once. Between the trimmed V and J ends, which lost 2 bases and 0 bases, there was a span of 17 bases. Germline CDR1 reads SGHTA; CDR2 reads FQGNSA. This CDR3 is 18 amino acids long. Sequenced sample: PBMCs or T cells enriched from blood (not recorded which). This sequence joins TRBV7-2 and TRBJ1-5; D is unresolved. The receptor was derived from a woman aged 25 to 39 who had recovered from COVID-19. CDR3 sequence: CASSLSMRGSDSNQPQHF. CDR3 DNA: TGTGCCAGCAGCTTATCCATGCGGGGTAGTGATAGCAATCAGCCCCAGCATTTT.